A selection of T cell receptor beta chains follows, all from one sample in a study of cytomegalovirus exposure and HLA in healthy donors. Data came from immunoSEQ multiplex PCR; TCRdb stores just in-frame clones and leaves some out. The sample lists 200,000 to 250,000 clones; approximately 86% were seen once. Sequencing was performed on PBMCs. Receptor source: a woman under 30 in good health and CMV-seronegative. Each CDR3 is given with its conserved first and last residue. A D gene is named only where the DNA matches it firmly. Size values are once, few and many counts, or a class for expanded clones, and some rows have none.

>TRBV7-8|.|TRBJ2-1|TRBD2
CASIPGRVSFDEQFF
TGTGCCAGCATCCCTGGGAGGGTGTCGTTCGATGAGCAGTTCTTC
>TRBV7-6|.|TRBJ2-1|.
CASSAVAAPPYNEQFF
TGTGCCAGCAGCGCCGTAGCGGCCCCCCCCTACAATGAGCAGTTCTTC
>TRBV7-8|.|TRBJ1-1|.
CASSPTGKNTEAFF
TGTGCCAGCAGCCCCACAGGGAAGAACACTGAAGCTTTCTTT
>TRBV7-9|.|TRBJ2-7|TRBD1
CASSSQGGEQYF
TGTGCCAGCAGCTCACAGGGGGGCGAGCAGTACTTC
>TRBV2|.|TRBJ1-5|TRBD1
CASSEEGAGNQPQHF
TGTGCCAGCAGTGAAGAGGGGGCGGGCAATCAGCCCCAGCATTTT
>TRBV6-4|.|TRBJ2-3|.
CASSDKGSTDTQYF
TGTGCCAGCAGTGACAAGGGGAGCACAGATACGCAGTATTTT
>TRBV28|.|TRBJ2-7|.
CASRSGTYEQYF
TGTGCCAGCAGGTCCGGGACCTACGAGCAGTACTTC
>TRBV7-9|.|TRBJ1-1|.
CASSLPAGTEAFF
TGTGCCAGCAGCTTACCGGCAGGAACTGAAGCTTTCTTT
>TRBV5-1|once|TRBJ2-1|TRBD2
CASSPQRASGWQQFF
TGCGCCAGCAGCCCACAACGTGCTAGCGGTTGGCAGCAGTTCTTC
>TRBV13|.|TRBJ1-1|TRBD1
CASSLGGGTGLRTEAFF
TGTGCCAGCAGCTTAGGTGGGGGGACAGGGCTTCGGACTGAAGCTTTCTTT
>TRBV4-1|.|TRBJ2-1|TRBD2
CASSQEVAGYNEQFF
TGCGCCAGCAGCCAAGAAGTAGCGGGGTACAATGAGCAGTTCTTC
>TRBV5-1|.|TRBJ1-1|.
CASSANTGDITEAFF
TGCGCCAGCAGCGCGAACACCGGGGATATCACTGAAGCTTTCTTT
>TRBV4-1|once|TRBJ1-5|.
CASSHPSSSGNQPQHF
TGCGCCAGCAGCCACCCGAGCTCAAGCGGGAATCAGCCCCAGCATTTT
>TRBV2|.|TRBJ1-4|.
CASRFGLEKLFF
TGTGCCAGCAGGTTTGGGCTTGAAAAACTGTTTTTT
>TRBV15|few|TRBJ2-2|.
CATSSGNTGELFF
TGTGCCACCAGCAGCGGGAACACCGGGGAGCTGTTTTTT
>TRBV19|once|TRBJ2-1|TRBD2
CASSMSLAGSIYNEQFF
TGTGCCAGTAGTATGTCACTAGCGGGAAGTATATACAATGAGCAGTTCTTC
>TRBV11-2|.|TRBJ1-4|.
CASSLARGWNEKLFF
TGTGCCAGCAGCTTAGCGAGGGGGTGGAATGAAAAACTGTTTTTT
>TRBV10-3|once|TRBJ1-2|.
CAISENVGDYGYTF
TGTGCCATCAGTGAGAATGTGGGAGACTATGGCTACACCTTC
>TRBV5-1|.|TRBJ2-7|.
CASSLALGPFYEQYF
TGCGCCAGCAGCTTGGCATTGGGGCCCTTCTACGAGCAGTACTTC
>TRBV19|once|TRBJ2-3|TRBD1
CAIRDRSTDTQYF
TGTGCCATCCGGGACAGAAGCACAGATACGCAGTATTTT
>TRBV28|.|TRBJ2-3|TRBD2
CASSSLTGTSETTDTQYF
TGTGCCAGCAGTTCCCTTACTGGGACTAGCGAGACCACAGATACGCAGTATTTT
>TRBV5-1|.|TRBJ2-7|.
CASSLDSLNYEQYF
TGCGCCAGCAGCCTGGACAGTCTTAACTACGAGCAGTACTTC
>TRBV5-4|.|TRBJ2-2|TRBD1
CASSPGQGSTGELFF
TGTGCCAGCAGCCCGGGACAGGGTAGCACCGGGGAGCTGTTTTTT
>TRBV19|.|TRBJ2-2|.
CASSPRPRGSAGELFF
TGTGCCAGTAGTCCTCGACCGCGCGGGTCGGCCGGGGAGCTGTTTTTT
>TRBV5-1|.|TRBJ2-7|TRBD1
CASSLEPTGGVYEQYF
TGCGCCAGCAGCTTGGAGCCGACAGGGGGGGTCTACGAGCAGTACTTC
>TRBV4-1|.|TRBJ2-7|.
CASSHSEDSYYEQYF
TGCGCCAGCAGCCACAGTGAGGACTCCTACTACGAGCAGTACTTC
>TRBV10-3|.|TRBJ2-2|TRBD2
CAISARGSRFTGELFF
TGTGCCATCAGTGCCCGCGGGAGTCGGTTCACCGGGGAGCTGTTTTTT
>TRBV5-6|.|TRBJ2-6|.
CASSLVTGFGGANVLTF
TGTGCCAGCAGCTTGGTAACAGGGTTTGGTGGGGCCAACGTCCTGACTTTC
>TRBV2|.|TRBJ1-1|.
CASNTGFTEAFF
TGTGCCAGCAATACAGGGTTCACTGAAGCTTTCTTT
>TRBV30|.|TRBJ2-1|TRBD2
CAWTAGGILNEQFF
TGTGCCTGGACGGCGGGAGGGATTCTCAATGAGCAGTTCTTC
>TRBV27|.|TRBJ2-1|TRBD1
CASSWDRGPGNEQFF
TGTGCCAGCAGCTGGGACAGGGGGCCTGGGAATGAGCAGTTCTTC
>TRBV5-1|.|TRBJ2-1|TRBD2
CASSLALGPSGLSSYNEQFF
TGCGCCAGCAGCTTGGCCTTGGGGCCTAGCGGGTTGAGCTCCTACAATGAGCAGTTCTTC
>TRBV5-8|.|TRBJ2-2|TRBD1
CASSLTGGADAGELFF
TGTGCCAGCAGCCTGACAGGGGGCGCAGACGCCGGGGAGCTGTTTTTT
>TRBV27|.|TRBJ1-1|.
CASSLSRLRRTNTEAFF
TGTGCCAGCAGTTTATCGAGATTAAGGCGGACAAACACTGAAGCTTTCTTT
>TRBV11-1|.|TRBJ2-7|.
CASSLVWGHSYEQYF
TGTGCCAGCAGCTTAGTGTGGGGGCATTCCTACGAGCAGTACTTC
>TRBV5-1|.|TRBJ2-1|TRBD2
CASSPRTSVPNEQFF
TGCGCCAGCAGCCCTCGGACTAGCGTGCCCAATGAGCAGTTCTTC
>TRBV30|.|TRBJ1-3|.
CAWSLDRIGNTIYF
TGTGCCTGGAGCTTAGACAGAATCGGAAACACCATATATTTT
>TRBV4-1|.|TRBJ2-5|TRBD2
CASSRQGLQETQYF
TGCGCCAGCAGTCGGCAGGGACTACAAGAGACCCAGTACTTC
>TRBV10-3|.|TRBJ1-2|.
CAISESGSNYGYTF
TGTGCCATCAGTGAGTCGGGCAGTAACTATGGCTACACCTTC
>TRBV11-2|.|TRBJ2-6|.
CASSLVVSGANVLTF
TGTGCCAGCAGCCTAGTAGTCTCTGGGGCCAACGTCCTGACTTTC
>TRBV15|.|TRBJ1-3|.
CATSRDRGGANTIYF
TGTGCCACCAGCAGAGATCGGGGCGGGGCCAACACCATATATTTT
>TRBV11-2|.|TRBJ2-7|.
CASSFLWGRDYEQYF
.
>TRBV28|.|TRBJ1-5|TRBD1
CASGQGGSYQPQHF
TGTGCCAGCGGACAGGGAGGGTCTTATCAGCCCCAGCATTTT
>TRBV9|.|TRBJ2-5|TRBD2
CASNPGTRGETQYF
TGTGCCAGCAACCCCGGGACTAGGGGAGAGACCCAGTACTTC
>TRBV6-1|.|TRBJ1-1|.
CASSATVNTEAFF
TGTGCCAGCAGTGCGACAGTGAACACTGAAGCTTTCTTT
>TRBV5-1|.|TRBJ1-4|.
CASSSDGTNEKLFF
TGCGCCAGCAGTTCTGACGGGACTAATGAAAAACTGTTTTTT
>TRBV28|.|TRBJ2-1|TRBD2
CASSFRTSGPNEQFF
TGTGCCAGCAGTTTTAGGACTAGCGGGCCAAATGAGCAGTTCTTC
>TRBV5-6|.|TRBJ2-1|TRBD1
CASSSEGGQGGNEQFF
TGTGCCAGCAGCTCGGAAGGCGGACAGGGGGGCAATGAGCAGTTCTTC
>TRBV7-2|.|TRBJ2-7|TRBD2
CASSASGRAYEQYF
TGTGCCAGCAGCGCGAGCGGGAGGGCCTACGAGCAGTACTTC
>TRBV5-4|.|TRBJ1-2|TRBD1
CASGKTGGGFYYGYTF
TGTGCCAGCGGCAAGACAGGGGGGGGTTTTTACTATGGCTACACCTTC
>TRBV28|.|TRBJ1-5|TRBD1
CASSLKPGGVQPQHF
TGTGCCAGCAGTTTAAAACCAGGGGGCGTTCAGCCCCAGCATTTT
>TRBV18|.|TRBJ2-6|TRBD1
CASSPSGTGVRSGANVLTF
TGTGCCAGCTCACCAAGTGGGACAGGGGTACGGTCTGGGGCCAACGTCCTGACTTTC
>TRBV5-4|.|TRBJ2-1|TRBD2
CASSLADPIYNEQFF
TGTGCCAGCAGCCTAGCGGACCCCATTTACAATGAGCAGTTCTTC
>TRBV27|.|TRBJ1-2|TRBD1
CASSTTQGQDYGYTF
TGTGCCAGCAGTACAACCCAGGGACAGGATTATGGCTACACCTTC
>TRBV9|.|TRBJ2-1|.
CASSKGDNEQFF
TGTGCCAGCAGCAAAGGAGACAATGAGCAGTTCTTC
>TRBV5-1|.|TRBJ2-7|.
CASSLGGGSGYEQYF
TGCGCCAGCAGCTTGGGAGGAGGGAGTGGGTACGAGCAGTACTTC
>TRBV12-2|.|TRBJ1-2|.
CASRPGQANYGYTF
TGTGCAAGTCGCCCGGGACAGGCTAACTATGGCTACACCTTC
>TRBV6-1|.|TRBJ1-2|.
CASSEGEPGGGYTF
TGTGCCAGCAGTGAAGGGGAGCCCGGAGGGGGCTACACCTTC
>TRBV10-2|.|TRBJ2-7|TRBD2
CASSVERGEQYF
TGCGCCAGCAGTGTCGAGCGGGGCGAGCAGTACTTC